One sample yielded the 32 T cell receptor beta chains listed below, sequenced in a study of OX40 agonist ivuxolimab in advanced cancers. This table comes from immunoSEQ multiplex PCR, and its TCRdb copy is limited to in-frame clones, with some not included. The sample holds tens of thousands of clones, 90% to 95% seen once. This material consisted of CD4+ or CD8+ T cells sorted from blood, taken in a trial of the OX40 agonist ivuxolimab. The receptors shown here come from an adult with an advanced solid tumor such as melanoma, head and neck, liver or kidney cancer.

The chain links TRBV14 to TRBJ2-5; TRBD1 agrees at 7 bases. The CDR3 has 14 amino acids. CDR1 is SGHDN, CDR2 FVKESK, per germline. With 3 bases clipped from V and 4 bases from J, the junction kept 5 bases outside the gene matches. CDR3 loop: CASSQLTGRETQYF. The DNA of the CDR3 is TGTGCCAGCAGCCAGTTGACAGGGAGAGAGACCCAGTACTTC.

This chain connects TRBV5-1 to TRBJ2-3; D may correspond to TRBD1 or TRBD2 (5 bases each). The germline V gene has CDR1 SGHRS and CDR2 YFSETQ. Trimming left V 4 bases short and J 5 bases short, with 17 bases between. CDR3 size: 15 residues. CDR3 sequence: CASSPGDLGRDTQYF. CDR3 nucleotide sequence: TGCGCCAGCAGCCCCGGGGACCTAGGGAGAGATACGCAGTATTTT.

The J gene is TRBJ2-4, the V gene TRBV6-5; the match to TRBD1 covers 7 bases. Germline V gene data show CDR1 as MNHEY and CDR2 as SVGAGI. Losses at the gene ends were 2 bases for V and 3 bases for J; bases not matched to a gene: 4. The CDR3 is 15 amino acids. In DNA, the CDR3 is TGTGCCAGCAGTTACGAGGGGGCGATCAAAAACATTCAGTACTTC. This translates into CASSYEGAIKNIQYF.

J is TRBJ2-1 and V is TRBV5-6, with 11 bases fitting TRBD2. This CDR3 is built from 15 residues. Germline V gene lookup returns CDR1 SGHDT and CDR2 YYEEEE. The V and J ends lost 5 bases and 8 bases, in that order; junction bases with no gene match: 9. CDR3 sequence (DNA): TGTGCCAGCAGACGTAGCGGGGGGGCCTTCGATGAGCAGTTCTTC. Its translation is CASRRSGGAFDEQFF.

The V and J genes are TRBV6-1 and TRBJ2-3; the D gene is possibly TRBD2 (6 bases). This CDR3 region has 14 residues. Between the trimmed V and J ends, which lost 6 bases and 0 bases, there was a span of 10 bases. CDR1 MNHNS and CDR2 SASEGT come from the germline V gene. The CDR3 coding sequence is TGTGCCAGCAGACTAGCCCCAAGCACAGATACGCAGTATTTT. It specifies CASRLAPSTDTQYF.

The chain has TRBV6-6 and TRBJ1-1; D is unresolved. Germline V gene lookup returns CDR1 MNHNY and CDR2 SVGAGI (reference sequence). V was clipped by 11 bases and J by 1 base, with 11 bases between them. The CDR3 spans 12 residues. The CDR3 here is CAAPAGNTEAFF. DNA for the CDR3: TGTGCCGCCCCGGCCGGGAACACTGAAGCTTTCTTT.

J is TRBJ1-5 and V is TRBV7-9; TRBD1 matches 9 bases. Germline trimming cut 6 bases from V and 1 base from J; bases unmatched to any gene: 7. CDR3 length: 16 residues. Germline CDR1 is SEHNR and CDR2 is FQNEAQ (reference sequence). The CDR3 protein is CASRPPGQGSNQPQHF. CDR3 DNA: TGTGCCAGCAGGCCCCCGGGACAGGGAAGCAATCAGCCCCAGCATTTT. Using reference TRBV7-9 and TRBJ1-5 for the parts outside the CDR3, the full variable domain is DTGVSQNPRHKITKRGQNVTFRCDPISEHNRLYWYRQTLGQGPEFLTYFQNEAQLEKSRLLSDRFSAERPKGSFSTLEIQRTEQGDSAMYLCASRPPGQGSNQPQHFGDGTRLSIL.

The chain employs TRBV6-1 and TRBJ1-3; D is ambiguous. The CDR3 contains 15 residues. Trimming shortened V by 1 base and J by 0 bases, and 7 bases separated the two germline ends. Germline CDR1 MNHNS, CDR2 SASEGT. The CDR3 loop reads CASSEGQTSGNTIYF. The CDR3 nucleotides are TGTGCCAGCAGTGAAGGGCAGACCTCTGGAAACACCATATATTTT.

The chain uses TRBV6-6 and TRBJ2-5, with D possibly being TRBD1 (5 bases). The CDR3 runs 14 residues. V was pared by 5 bases and J by 5 bases, with 15 bases between. Germline V gives CDR1 MNHNY, CDR2 SVGAGI (reference sequence). The CDR3 coding sequence is TGTGCCAGCAGTACTTCACAGGAAGTCGAGACCCAGTACTTC. Translating it yields CASSTSQEVETQYF.

J is TRBJ2-7 and V is TRBV5-1, with 8 bases that match TRBD2. V shed 7 bases and J 5 bases; nucleotides not matched to a gene: 11. CDR3 size: 14 residues. Germline V gives CDR1 SGHRS, CDR2 YFSETQ. DNA for the CDR3: TGCGCCAGCCGGTATAGTAGCGGGGTAAACGAGCAGTACTTC. Amino acid sequence: CASRYSSGVNEQYF.

V usage is TRBV19 and J usage is TRBJ1-5, with D unclear. The germline V gene encodes CDR1 LNHDA and CDR2 SQIVND (reference sequence). CDR3 size: 15 residues. The ends were cut back, 1 base at V and 1 base at J, with 8 bases in the middle. The CDR3 protein is CASSIGGASNQPQHF. CDR3 sequence (DNA): TGTGCCAGTAGTATAGGAGGAGCGAGCAATCAGCCCCAGCATTTT.

The rearrangement joins TRBV5-1 to TRBJ2-5, with TRBD2 as a possible D gene (5 bases). With 7 bases removed from V and 5 bases from J, the gap between germline ends came to 18 bases. This CDR3 region has 14 residues. Germline V gene lookup returns CDR1 SGHRS and CDR2 YFSETQ. DNA for the CDR3: TGCGCCAGCCGACCTCGAACCACGGGGGAGACCCAGTACTTC. Residues: CASRPRTTGETQYF.

This sequence joins TRBV2 and TRBJ1-5; no definite D call. Trimming removed 7 bases from V and 3 bases from J, with 10 bases in between. Per germline, CDR1 SNHLY and CDR2 FYNNEI. The CDR3 is 13 amino acids. The CDR3 spells CASTVAANQPQHF. The CDR3 coding sequence is TGTGCCAGCACGGTGGCCGCCAATCAGCCCCAGCATTTT.

The chain has TRBV10-3 and TRBJ1-3, with D possibly being TRBD1 (6 bases). The CDR3 runs 15 residues. The germline V gene encodes CDR1 ENHRY and CDR2 SYGVKD. Trimming removed 10 bases from V and 1 base from J, with 17 bases in between. Here the CDR3 DNA reads TGTGCCACGACCCACAGGGAAAGGTCTGGAAACACCATATATTTT. Amino acid sequence: CATTHRERSGNTIYF.

The chain carries TRBV4-1 and TRBJ2-3; tentatively, D is TRBD1 (6 bases). The CDR3 length is 15 residues. Trimming took 7 bases from V and 6 from J, leaving 20 bases between them. CDR1 and CDR2 (germline): MGHRA, YSYEKL. The CDR3 reads CASTSSGQSSDTQYF. CDR3 nucleotides: TGCGCCAGCACCTCCTCCGGACAGAGCTCCGATACGCAGTATTTT.

The V call is TRBV28, the J call TRBJ1-5, with unresolved D. This CDR3 region has 14 residues. Germline CDR1 is MDHEN and CDR2 is SYDVKM. V was clipped by 2 bases and J by 1 base, with 6 bases between them. In nucleotides, the CDR3 is TGTGCCAGCAGTTTAAGGAGGAGCAATCAGCCCCAGCATTTT. This encodes CASSLRRSNQPQHF.

This chain uses TRBV27 with TRBJ2-7; D is unclear. The CDR3 is 13 residues long. V was cut by 5 bases and J by 9 bases, with 17 bases left in between. CDR1 and CDR2 (germline): MNHEY, SMNVEV (reference sequence). The CDR3 bases are TGTGCCAGCAGTCCGCCGACCAGACGGGTGCAGTACTTC. Its translation: CASSPPTRRVQYF.

V usage is TRBV14 and J usage is TRBJ2-7; D not certain. Germline assignment: CDR1 SGHDN and CDR2 FVKESK. Trimming removed 8 bases at V and 0 bases at J, with 11 bases between. This CDR3 comprises 13 residues. CDR3 sequence: CASARAFSYEQYF. In nucleotides, the CDR3 is TGTGCCAGCGCCCGGGCCTTCTCCTACGAGCAGTACTTC.

This chain links TRBV5-4 with TRBJ2-2, with 14 bases matching TRBD2. Germline CDR1 reads SGHNT; CDR2 reads YYREEE (reference sequence). With V trimmed by 4 bases and J by 8 bases, 4 bases remained unmatched. The CDR3 is 15 amino acids. Here the CDR3 DNA reads TGTGCCAGCAGCGGGACTAGCGGGAGTTTTGGGGAGCTGTTTTTT. This encodes CASSGTSGSFGELFF.

The chain is built from TRBV10-1 and TRBJ2-3, with D possibly being TRBD2 (5 bases). There are 13 residues in the CDR3. In germline, CDR1 is WNHNN, CDR2 SYGVQD (reference sequence). Trimming shortened V by 5 bases and J by 3 bases, and 9 bases separated the two germline ends. CDR3 bases: TGCGCCAGCAGTCCGGGATATACAGATACGCAGTATTTT. As protein: CASSPGYTDTQYF.

The rearrangement joins TRBV2 to TRBJ2-7, with D possibly matching TRBD1 (5 bases). Germline V lookup: CDR1 SNHLY, CDR2 FYNNEI. The CDR3 contains 16 residues. The V gene lost 1 base and the J gene lost 0 bases, with 13 bases spanning the gap. The DNA of the CDR3 is TGTGCCAGCAGTGAAGAAGGGGCAGCCAGCTCCTACGAGCAGTACTTC. Translated: CASSEEGAASSYEQYF.

J is TRBJ2-3 and V is TRBV5-1, with D perhaps matching TRBD1 (7 bases). Trimming stripped 4 bases from V and 5 bases from J, with 17 bases between. The CDR3 loop spans 15 amino acids. Germline V CDR1 and CDR2: SGHRS, YFSETQ. The CDR3 coding sequence is TGCGCCAGCAGCGCGGGACAGCCCGGATTAGATACGCAGTATTTT. Translation gives CASSAGQPGLDTQYF. The full variable domain, rest sourced from reference TRBV5-1 and TRBJ2-3, is KAGVTQTPRYLIKTRGQQVTLSCSPISGHRSVSWYQQTPGQGLQFLFEYFSETQRNKGNFPGRFSGRQFSNSRSEMNVSTLELGDSALYLCASSAGQPGLDTQYFGPGTRLTVL.

CDR3 loop: CASTDRVGIQYF. As DNA, the CDR3 is TGTGCCAGCACCGACAGGGTTGGCATTCAGTACTTC. The chain has TRBV6-5 and TRBJ2-4, with 7 bases aligning to TRBD1. The CDR3 sequence is 12 residues long. Germline CDR1 and CDR2: MNHEY and SVGAGI. With 7 bases clipped from V and 9 bases from J, the junction kept 6 bases outside the gene matches.

The J gene is TRBJ2-2, the V gene TRBV18; 9 positions match TRBD2. The CDR3 consists of 18 residues. The J segment lost 3 bases and the V segment lost 5 bases, leaving 13 bases of the junction unmatched. CDR1 is KGHSH, CDR2 LQKENI, per germline. The CDR3 sequence is CASSSLSSGGFHTGELFF. The CDR3 region has the DNA TGTGCCAGCTCATCGCTAAGTAGCGGGGGATTTCACACCGGGGAGCTGTTTTTT.

This clone has just one count. The CDR3 here is CASSEQGSTDTQYF. DNA for the CDR3: TGTGCCAGCAGCGAGCAGGGGAGCACAGATACGCAGTATTTT. The chain employs TRBV7-9 and TRBJ2-3, with D maybe TRBD1 (6 bases). The germline V and J ends were trimmed by 5 bases and 0 bases, with 9 bases remaining between them. This CDR3 has 14 amino acids. CDR1 SEHNR and CDR2 FQNEAQ come from the germline V gene (reference sequence).

The CDR3 protein is CASRRQGASWDTEAFF. CDR3 in DNA: TGTGCCAGCAGGCGACAGGGGGCATCATGGGACACTGAAGCTTTCTTT. V gene TRBV2 combines with J gene TRBJ1-1, with 10 bases matching TRBD1. Germline trimming cut 6 bases from V and 3 bases from J; bases unmatched to any gene: 10. The CDR3 is made up of 16 amino acids. Germline CDR1 reads SNHLY; CDR2 reads FYNNEI. The full variable domain, completed using reference TRBV2 and TRBJ1-1, is EPEVTQTPSHQVTQMGQEVILRCVPISNHLYFYWYRQILGQKVEFLVSFYNNEISEKSEIFDDQFSVERPDGSNFTLKIRSTKLEDSAMYFCASRRQGASWDTEAFFGQGTRLTVV.

V usage is TRBV2 and J usage is TRBJ1-2; no clear D. V lost 8 bases and J 4 bases, leaving 20 bases between the germline ends. The CDR3 has 15 amino acids. Germline assignment: CDR1 SNHLY and CDR2 FYNNEI. The CDR3 protein is CASSQNSLLSYGYTF. CDR3 nucleotides: TGTGCCAGCTCACAGAACAGCCTGCTGAGCTATGGCTACACCTTC.

The chain links TRBV19 to TRBJ2-1; TRBD2 matches at 9 bases. Unmatched junction bases numbered 8, after V lost 5 bases and J lost 6 bases. Germline CDR1 LNHDA, CDR2 SQIVND (reference sequence). The CDR3 runs to 15 residues. The CDR3 DNA reads TGTGCCAGTAGTGGCACTAGCGGGCGAATCAATGAGCAGTTCTTC. Its translation: CASSGTSGRINEQFF. Supplemented by reference TRBV19 and TRBJ2-1, the full variable domain reads DGGITQSPKYLFRKEGQNVTLSCEQNLNHDAMYWYRQDPGQGLRLIYYSQIVNDFQKGDIAEGYSVSREKKESFPLTVTSAQKNPTAFYLCASSGTSGRINEQFFGPGTRLTVL.

V gene TRBV29-1 combines with J gene TRBJ2-7; TRBD1 or TRBD2 may be the D gene (6 bases each). From germline, CDR1 is SQVTM and CDR2 ANQGSEA. Between the trimmed V and J ends, which lost 3 bases and 5 bases, there was a span of 11 bases. CDR3 size: 12 residues. CDR3 sequence: CSVERGVNEQYF. The CDR3 region has the DNA TGCAGCGTTGAGAGGGGGGTCAACGAGCAGTACTTC.

This clone showed up just a few times. V gene TRBV11-2 combines with J gene TRBJ2-5; 9 bases fit TRBD2. Germline lookup yields CDR1 SGHAT and CDR2 FQNNGV. CDR3 size: 15 residues. V lost 4 bases, J lost 7 bases, and 10 bases stayed unmatched. The CDR3 coding sequence is TGTGCCAGCAGCTCCCTGCAAGGTAGCGGGGGGACCCAGTACTTC. It specifies CASSSLQGSGGTQYF.

This chain's CDR3 is CAWSIALINEKLFF. DNA for the CDR3: TGTGCCTGGAGCATTGCCCTGATTAATGAAAAACTGTTTTTT. This chain joins TRBV30 and TRBJ1-4, with D uncertain. V shed 3 bases and J shed 4 bases, with 12 bases lying between them. Germline V gene sequence: CDR1 GTSNPN, CDR2 SVGIG (reference sequence). The CDR3 is made up of 14 amino acids.

The V and J genes are TRBV6-6 and TRBJ1-1; the D gene is possibly TRBD1 (5 bases). V lost 11 bases to trimming and J lost 6 bases, with 7 bases between them. The CDR3 spans 9 residues. Germline lookup yields CDR1 MNHNY and CDR2 SVGAGI (reference sequence). The DNA of the CDR3 is TGTGCCTCGGGGCCTGAAGCTTTCTTT. Translation: CASGPEAFF.